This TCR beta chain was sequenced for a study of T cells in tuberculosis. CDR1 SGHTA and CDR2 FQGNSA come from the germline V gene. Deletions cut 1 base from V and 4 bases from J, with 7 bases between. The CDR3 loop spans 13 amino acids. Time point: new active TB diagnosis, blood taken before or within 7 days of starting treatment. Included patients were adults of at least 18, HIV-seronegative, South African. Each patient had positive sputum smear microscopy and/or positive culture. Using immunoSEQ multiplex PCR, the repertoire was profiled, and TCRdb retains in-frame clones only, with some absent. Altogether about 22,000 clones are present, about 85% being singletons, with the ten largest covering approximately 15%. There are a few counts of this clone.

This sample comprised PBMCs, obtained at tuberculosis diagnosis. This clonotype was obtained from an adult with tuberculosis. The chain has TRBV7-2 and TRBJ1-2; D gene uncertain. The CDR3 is CASSLDLLYGYTF. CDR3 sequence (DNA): TGTGCCAGCAGCTTAGATCTCCTCTATGGCTACACCTTC. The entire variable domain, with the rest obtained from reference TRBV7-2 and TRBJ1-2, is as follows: GAGVSQSPSNKVTEKGKDVELRCDPISGHTALYWYRQSLGQGLEFLIYFQGNSAPDKSGLPSDRFSAERTGGSVSTLTIQRTQQEDSAVYLCASSLDLLYGYTFGSGTRLTVV.